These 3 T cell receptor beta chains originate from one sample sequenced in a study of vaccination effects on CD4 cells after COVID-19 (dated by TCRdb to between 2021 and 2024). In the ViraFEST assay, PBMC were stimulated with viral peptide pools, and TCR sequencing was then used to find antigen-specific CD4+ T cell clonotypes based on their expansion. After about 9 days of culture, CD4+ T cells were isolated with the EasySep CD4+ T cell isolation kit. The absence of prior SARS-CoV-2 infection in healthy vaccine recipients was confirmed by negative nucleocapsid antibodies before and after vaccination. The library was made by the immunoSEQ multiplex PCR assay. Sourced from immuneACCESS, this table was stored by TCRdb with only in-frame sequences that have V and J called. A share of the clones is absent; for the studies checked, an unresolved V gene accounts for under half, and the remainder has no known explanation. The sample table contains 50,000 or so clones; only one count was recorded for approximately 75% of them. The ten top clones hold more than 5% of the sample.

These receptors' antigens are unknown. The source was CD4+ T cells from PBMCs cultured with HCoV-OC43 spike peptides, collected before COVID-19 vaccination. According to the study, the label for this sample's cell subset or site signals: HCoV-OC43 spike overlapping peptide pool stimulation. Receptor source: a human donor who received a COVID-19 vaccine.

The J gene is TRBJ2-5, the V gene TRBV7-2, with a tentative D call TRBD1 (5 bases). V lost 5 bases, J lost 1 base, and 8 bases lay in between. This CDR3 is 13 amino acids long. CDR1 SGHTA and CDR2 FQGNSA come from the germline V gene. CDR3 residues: CASSRGFQETQYF. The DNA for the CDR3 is TGTGCCAGCAGCAGGGGATTCCAAGAGACCCAGTACTTC. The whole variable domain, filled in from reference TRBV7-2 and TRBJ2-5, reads GAGVSQSPSNKVTEKGKDVELRCDPISGHTALYWYRQSLGQGLEFLIYFQGNSAPDKSGLPSDRFSAERTGGSVSTLTIQRTQQEDSAVYLCASSRGFQETQYFGPGTRLLVL.

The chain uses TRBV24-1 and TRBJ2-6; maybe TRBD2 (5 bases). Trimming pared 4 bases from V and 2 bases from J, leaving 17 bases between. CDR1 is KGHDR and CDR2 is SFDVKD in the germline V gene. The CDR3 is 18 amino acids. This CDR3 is CATSDRPGVRAGANVLTF. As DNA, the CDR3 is TGTGCCACCAGTGACCGACCCGGGGTTCGGGCTGGGGCCAACGTCCTGACTTTC.

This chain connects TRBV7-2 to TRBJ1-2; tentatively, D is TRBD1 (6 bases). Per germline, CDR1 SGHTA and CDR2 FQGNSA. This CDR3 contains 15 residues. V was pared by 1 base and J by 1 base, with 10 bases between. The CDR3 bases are TGTGCCAGCAGCTTAGGAGCAGGGGTTAACTATGGCTACACCTTC. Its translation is CASSLGAGVNYGYTF. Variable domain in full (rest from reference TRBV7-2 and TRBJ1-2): GAGVSQSPSNKVTEKGKDVELRCDPISGHTALYWYRQSLGQGLEFLIYFQGNSAPDKSGLPSDRFSAERTGGSVSTLTIQRTQQEDSAVYLCASSLGAGVNYGYTFGSGTRLTVV.